The 25 T cell receptor beta chains presented below share a single source sample, sequenced in a study of T cell repertoires in ileal Crohn's disease. Time point given: neoterminal ileum biopsy at postoperative endoscopy, about 6 months after surgery. Assay used: immunoSEQ multiplex PCR; TCRdb lists only in-frame clones, some missing. The sample includes more than 8,500 clones, around three quarters of them seen just once. Sequencing used ileal tissue. Source of these receptors: an adult with Crohn's disease.

V and J are TRBV30 and TRBJ1-1; D is undetermined. Trimming took off 4 bases at V and 3 bases at J, with 27 bases between the two ends. Germline CDR1 and CDR2: GTSNPN and SVGIG (reference sequence). CDR3 size: 18 residues. In DNA, the CDR3 is TGTGCCTGGAAACCGAACCCACGGCAGGTCGGTTGGGACACTGAAGCTTTCTTT. Its protein is CAWKPNPRQVGWDTEAFF.

This clone is deemed medium-sized. V is TRBV27 and J is TRBJ2-3; 11 nucleotides line up with TRBD2. The CDR3 extends over 21 amino acids. Germline lookup yields CDR1 MNHEY and CDR2 SMNVEV (reference sequence). Trimming removed 0 bases from V and 4 bases from J; junction bases left unmatched: 18. The CDR3 sequence is CASSLSGMRPSGRSSADTQYF. Written as DNA, the CDR3 is TGTGCCAGCAGTTTATCGGGTATGAGGCCTAGCGGGAGGAGTAGCGCAGATACGCAGTATTTT.

This rearrangement joins TRBV11-2 to TRBJ2-7; 9 bases fit TRBD2. The CDR3 contains 19 residues. Germline trimming cut 1 base from V and 4 bases from J; bases unmatched to any gene: 17. The germline gives CDR1 SGHAT, CDR2 FQNNGV. The CDR3 DNA follows: TGTGCCAGCAGCTTAGTCAGGACTAGCGTCGACTTTCAGGGTTACGAGCAGTACTTC. Residues: CASSLVRTSVDFQGYEQYF. Variable domain in full (rest from reference TRBV11-2 and TRBJ2-7): EAGVAQSPRYKIIEKRQSVAFWCNPISGHATLYWYQQILGQGPKLLIQFQNNGVVDDSQLPKDRFSAERLKGVDSTLKIQPAKLEDSAVYLCASSLVRTSVDFQGYEQYFGPGTRLTVT.

The chain carries TRBV6-5 and TRBJ2-7; 12 bases map to TRBD2. The CDR3 totals 14 residues. Per the germline V gene, CDR1 is MNHEY and CDR2 is SVGAGI. Germline trimming cut 5 bases from V and 3 bases from J; bases unmatched to any gene: 2. The CDR3 reads CASSGLAGIYEQYF. In DNA, the CDR3 is TGTGCCAGCAGTGGACTAGCGGGGATCTACGAGCAGTACTTC.

The rearrangement joins TRBV10-1 to TRBJ2-5; 12 nucleotides match TRBD2. The J segment lost 5 bases and the V segment lost 6 bases, leaving 4 bases of the junction unmatched. The V gene's germline CDR1 is WNHNN and CDR2 SYGVQD (reference sequence). The CDR3 has 14 residues. This CDR3 is CASSRLAGDETQYF. The CDR3 DNA reads as TGCGCCAGCAGCCGACTAGCGGGAGATGAGACCCAGTACTTC.

This chain connects TRBV5-1 to TRBJ2-1, with D possibly being TRBD2 (5 bases). V lost 3 bases, J lost 4 bases, and 14 bases lay in between. In germline, CDR1 is SGHRS, CDR2 YFSETQ. CDR3 length: 15 residues. The CDR3 region is CASSWTPGTYNEQFF. DNA for the CDR3: TGCGCCAGCAGCTGGACTCCCGGAACTTACAATGAGCAGTTCTTC. Based on the CDR3 plus reference TRBV5-1 and TRBJ2-1, the full variable domain is KAGVTQTPRYLIKTRGQQVTLSCSPISGHRSVSWYQQTPGQGLQFLFEYFSETQRNKGNFPGRFSGRQFSNSRSEMNVSTLELGDSALYLCASSWTPGTYNEQFFGPGTRLTVL.

Written as DNA, the CDR3 is TGTGCCAGCAGCCCTAGTACAGCGGATGAGCAGTACTTC. Protein: CASSPSTADEQYF. J is TRBJ2-7 and V is TRBV7-8, with D possibly matching TRBD2 (5 bases). This CDR3 contains 13 residues. V was cut by 5 bases and J by 7 bases, with 15 bases left in between. Germline values: CDR1 SGHVS, CDR2 FQNEAQ.

A few counts support this clone. The V call is TRBV7-9, the J call TRBJ1-5, with D possibly TRBD1 on 5 matching bases. The CDR3 contains 16 residues. The germline V and J ends were trimmed by 7 bases and 2 bases, with 18 bases remaining between them. Germline V lookup: CDR1 SEHNR, CDR2 FQNEAQ (reference sequence). This CDR3 is CASTLGGWWGNQPQHF. CDR3 DNA sequence: TGTGCCAGCACTTTGGGGGGGTGGTGGGGCAATCAGCCCCAGCATTTT. Based on the CDR3 plus reference TRBV7-9 and TRBJ1-5, the full variable domain is DTGVSQNPRHKITKRGQNVTFRCDPISEHNRLYWYRQTLGQGPEFLTYFQNEAQLEKSRLLSDRFSAERPKGSFSTLEIQRTEQGDSAMYLCASTLGGWWGNQPQHFGDGTRLSIL.

The chain joins TRBV10-3 to TRBJ2-5; 8 bases are a match to TRBD2. Germline CDR1 ENHRY, CDR2 SYGVKD. This CDR3 has 16 residues. Unmatched junction bases numbered 11, after V lost 3 bases and J lost 5 bases. The CDR3 loop reads CAISDSGTPVGETQYF. In nucleotides, the CDR3 is TGTGCCATCAGTGATAGCGGGACTCCGGTTGGGGAGACCCAGTACTTC.

The chain has TRBV23-1 and TRBJ2-1; 7 nucleotides line up with TRBD1. TRBV23-1 is noted as an ORF with a role that remains uncertain. The CDR3 is 18 amino acids. J was trimmed by 0 bases and V by 2 bases; bases with no gene match: 10. DNA for the CDR3: TGCGCCAGCAGTCAACGTACAGGGGATGCGAGCTCCTACAATGAGCAGTTCTTC. Protein product: CASSQRTGDASSYNEQFF.

This clone came up once. The V call is TRBV5-1, the J call TRBJ1-2; D is uncertain. Germline CDR1 is SGHRS and CDR2 is YFSETQ. There are 14 residues in the CDR3. V was trimmed by 0 bases and J by 4 bases, leaving 10 bases between them. The CDR3 sequence: CASSLEAGGYGYTF. The DNA of the CDR3 is TGCGCCAGCAGCTTGGAGGCAGGAGGCTATGGCTACACCTTC.

The chain has TRBV5-6 and TRBJ1-1, with TRBD1 matching over 7 bases. V dropped 4 bases and J dropped 0; count of bases not matched to a gene: 6. There are 15 residues in the CDR3. Germline V gene sequence: CDR1 SGHDT, CDR2 YYEEEE. The CDR3 DNA reads as TGTGCCAGCAGCAAATACGACAGGGTGAACACTGAAGCTTTCTTT. Translating gives CASSKYDRVNTEAFF.

The chain recombines TRBV12-5 with TRBJ2-5, with 11 bases fitting TRBD1. With the DNA end fitting TRBJ2-7 better, the J assignment may be wrong. This CDR3 spans 13 amino acids. The germline V gene encodes CDR1 LGHNT and CDR2 FRNRAP. This CDR3 reads CASGLGTGGEQYF. The CDR3 DNA sequence: TGTGCTAGTGGTTTAGGGACAGGGGGCGAGCAGTACTTC.

The V call is TRBV15, the J call TRBJ2-1; TRBD1 aligns across 7 bases. V was pared by 7 bases and J by 2 bases, with 14 bases of the junction left unmatched. The CDR3 spans 17 residues. Germline CDR1 is LNHNV and CDR2 is YYDKDF (reference sequence). This CDR3 is CATTDSGQTGPYNEQFF. CDR3 bases: TGTGCCACCACCGACTCGGGACAGACGGGGCCCTACAATGAGCAGTTCTTC.

The chain employs TRBV7-2 and TRBJ2-7; TRBD1 matches at 7 bases. CDR1 is SGHTA and CDR2 is FQGNSA in the germline V gene. The CDR3 has 14 amino acids. The J segment lost 4 bases and the V segment lost 3 bases, leaving 6 bases of the junction unmatched. The CDR3 loop reads CASSFPGQRYEQYF. The CDR3 region has the DNA TGTGCCAGCAGCTTTCCGGGACAGAGATACGAGCAGTACTTC.

The chain uses TRBV2 and TRBJ1-4; 10 nucleotides match TRBD1. Trimming at V came to 6 bases and at J to 2 bases, leaving 6 bases not matched to a gene. Germline V gene lookup returns CDR1 SNHLY and CDR2 FYNNEI. The CDR3 is made up of 16 amino acids. This chain's CDR3 is CASSRDRGTTNEKLFF. CDR3 bases: TGTGCCAGCAGCCGGGACAGGGGAACTACTAATGAAAAACTGTTTTTT. The variable domain in full, completed from reference TRBV2 and TRBJ1-4, reads EPEVTQTPSHQVTQMGQEVILRCVPISNHLYFYWYRQILGQKVEFLVSFYNNEISEKSEIFDDQFSVERPDGSNFTLKIRSTKLEDSAMYFCASSRDRGTTNEKLFFGSGTQLSVL.

This clone occurred once. This chain uses TRBV9 with TRBJ2-5, with 7 bases that match TRBD1. CDR1 is SGDLS and CDR2 is YYNGEE in the germline V gene. The V and J ends lost 3 bases and 4 bases, in that order; junction bases with no gene match: 6. The CDR3 has 14 residues. The CDR3, as DNA: TGTGCCAGCAGCGAGACGACAGGGCGAGAGACCCAGTACTTC. This encodes CASSETTGRETQYF.

This chain uses TRBV7-9 with TRBJ2-3, with 12 bases identical to TRBD2. V lost 5 bases to trimming and J lost 1 base; unmatched junction nucleotides: 1. This CDR3 is built from 15 residues. Per the germline V gene, CDR1 is SEHNR and CDR2 is FQNEAQ (reference sequence). CDR3 residues: CASSTSGGRTDTQYF. In DNA, the CDR3 is TGTGCCAGCAGCACTAGCGGGGGGCGCACAGATACGCAGTATTTT.

This chain uses TRBV4-2 with TRBJ2-1; 9 bases map to TRBD2. V lost 4 bases, J lost 5 bases, and 6 bases stayed unmatched. The CDR3 is made up of 15 amino acids. Germline V lookup: CDR1 LGHNA, CDR2 YNFKEQ. The DNA for the CDR3 is TGTGCCAGCAGCCTCCAACTAGCGGGTCACAATGAGCAGTTCTTC. Its protein is CASSLQLAGHNEQFF.

The chain is built from TRBV27 and TRBJ2-7, with D possibly TRBD2 on 6 matching bases. Germline V gene data show CDR1 as MNHEY and CDR2 as SMNVEV (reference sequence). V was pared by 3 bases and J by 1 base, with 13 bases between. The CDR3 is 15 residues long. The CDR3 DNA sequence: TGTGCCAGCAGTTTGACCGGGACTGTGTCCTACGAGCAGTACTTC. Its protein is CASSLTGTVSYEQYF.

The J gene is TRBJ2-7, the V gene TRBV5-1; D might be TRBD2 (5 bases). The germline V gene encodes CDR1 SGHRS and CDR2 YFSETQ. The CDR3 runs to 14 residues. V shed 4 bases and J shed 5 bases, with 16 bases lying between them. DNA of the CDR3: TGCGCCAGCAGCATCGGACGGTCGGGGAACGAGCAGTACTTC. Its translation is CASSIGRSGNEQYF. Variable domain in full (rest from reference TRBV5-1 and TRBJ2-7): KAGVTQTPRYLIKTRGQQVTLSCSPISGHRSVSWYQQTPGQGLQFLFEYFSETQRNKGNFPGRFSGRQFSNSRSEMNVSTLELGDSALYLCASSIGRSGNEQYFGPGTRLTVT.

This clone was recorded once. The chain employs TRBV5-4 and TRBJ1-1; D possibly corresponds to TRBD1 (5 bases). This CDR3 region has 13 residues. The germline CDR1 and CDR2 sequences are SGHNT and YYREEE (reference sequence). V was trimmed by 4 bases and J by 7 bases, leaving 14 bases between them. In DNA form, the CDR3 reads TGTGCCAGCAGCGCCCAGGCACAGGATGAAGCTTTCTTT. Protein product: CASSAQAQDEAFF.

The chain couples TRBV7-6 to TRBJ2-7, with D unclear. Germline CDR1 SGHVS, CDR2 FNYEAQ. Trimming cost V 5 bases and J 4 bases, with 18 bases left between them. This CDR3 is 15 amino acids long. CDR3 in amino acids: CASSPAVGTLYEQYF. The CDR3 nucleotides are TGTGCCAGCAGCCCCGCGGTAGGAACTCTTTACGAGCAGTACTTC.

CDR3 sequence (DNA): TGTGCCAGTGGCCCGGGACTCCGCAATGAGCAGTTCTTC. It codes for CASGPGLRNEQFF. The chain links TRBV19 to TRBJ2-1, with D tentatively TRBD2 (6 bases). V lost 8 bases, J lost 6 bases, and 14 bases lay in between. This CDR3 region has 13 residues. Germline lookup yields CDR1 LNHDA and CDR2 SQIVND (reference sequence). Together with reference TRBV19 and TRBJ2-1, the CDR3 gives the full variable domain: DGGITQSPKYLFRKEGQNVTLSCEQNLNHDAMYWYRQDPGQGLRLIYYSQIVNDFQKGDIAEGYSVSREKKESFPLTVTSAQKNPTAFYLCASGPGLRNEQFFGPGTRLTVL.

Only a few counts were recorded for this clone. The V and J genes are TRBV19 and TRBJ2-1, with D perhaps matching TRBD2 (6 bases). This CDR3 has 16 amino acids. Trimming shortened V by 2 bases and J by 3 bases, and 14 bases separated the two germline ends. Per germline, CDR1 LNHDA and CDR2 SQIVND (reference sequence). CDR3 sequence: CASSISPGLHYNEQFF. Written as DNA, the CDR3 is TGTGCCAGTAGTATATCACCGGGACTCCACTACAATGAGCAGTTCTTC.